The 20 T cell receptor beta chains in this list originate from one sample, sequenced in a study of OX40 agonist ivuxolimab in advanced cancers. The table came from immunoSEQ multiplex PCR; TCRdb's copy has only in-frame clones and leaves some out. The sample yields about 64,000 clones, roughly four fifths seen once. Specimen: CD4+ or CD8+ T cells sorted from blood, collected in a trial of the OX40 agonist ivuxolimab. These receptors came from an adult with an advanced solid tumor such as melanoma, head and neck, liver or kidney cancer.

Here the CDR3 reads CASSIDRGSLNTEAFF. As DNA, the CDR3 is TGTGCCAGTAGTATCGATCGGGGGAGTTTGAACACTGAAGCTTTCTTT. This chain connects TRBV19 to TRBJ1-1; a possible D gene is TRBD1 (5 bases). Deletions cut 3 bases from V and 0 bases from J, with 14 bases between. The V gene's germline CDR1 is LNHDA and CDR2 SQIVND (reference sequence). The CDR3 has 16 amino acids.

This chain uses TRBV5-2 with TRBJ2-1; the table gives TRBD2 as D, unverified against the DNA. TRBV5-2 is a recognized pseudogene. The CDR3 is 18 residues long. CDR3 sequence (DNA): TGTGCCAGCAGCCAAGATGTACCCGGGACTAGCGGGAGCCATGAGCAGTTCTTC. Protein sequence: CASSQDVPGTSGSHEQFF.

This chain connects TRBV4-1 to TRBJ1-6; D remains ambiguous. This CDR3 contains 17 residues. V was clipped by 0 bases and J by 0 bases, with 9 bases between them. Germline values: CDR1 MGHRA, CDR2 YSYEKL. The CDR3 reads CASSQDTVFSYNSPLHF. CDR3 nucleotides: TGCGCCAGCAGCCAAGATACCGTCTTCTCCTATAATTCACCCCTCCACTTT.

This clone has more than one count but fewer than ten. The chain links TRBV7-3 to TRBJ1-1; D is uncertain. V lost 5 bases, J lost 8 bases, and 21 bases lay in between. The CDR3 sequence is 15 residues long. CDR1 and CDR2 from the germline V gene are SGHTA and FQGTGA. The DNA for the CDR3 is TGTGCCAGCAGCGCAGAGACGGTCCTGCATCCGGAAGCTTTCTTT. Translation gives CASSAETVLHPEAFF.

This clone was picked up a small number of times. V gene TRBV9 combines with J gene TRBJ2-4; maybe TRBD1 (6 bases). Germline V gene lookup returns CDR1 SGDLS and CDR2 YYNGEE. CDR3 length: 16 amino acids. The V gene lost 4 bases and the J gene lost 5 bases, with 19 bases spanning the gap. The CDR3 DNA reads TGTGCCAGCAGCCCAAGGGGCCCAGGGGATCAAAACATTCAGTACTTC. Translation gives CASSPRGPGDQNIQYF.

The chain is built from TRBV30 and TRBJ2-2; a weak D match, TRBD1 (6 bases). Trimming cost V 3 bases and J 4 bases, with 9 bases left between them. The germline CDR1 and CDR2 sequences are GTSNPN and SVGIG (reference sequence). This CDR3 is 13 amino acids long. CDR3 nucleotides: TGTGCCTGGAGCTTAGGGGGCACCGGGGAGCTGTTTTTT. Its protein is CAWSLGGTGELFF.

The chain carries TRBV19 and TRBJ2-7; 9 bases are shared with TRBD1. From germline, CDR1 is LNHDA and CDR2 SQIVND (reference sequence). This CDR3 spans 17 amino acids. The V and J ends lost 5 bases and 0 bases, in that order; junction bases with no gene match: 11. DNA for the CDR3: TGTGCCAGTAGTCCGGGACAGGGTCCACTCCTCTCCTACGAGCAGTACTTC. It specifies CASSPGQGPLLSYEQYF.

This clone came up once. The chain combines TRBV4-1 with TRBJ2-5, with 14 bases identical to TRBD2. The germline V gene has CDR1 MGHRA and CDR2 YSYEKL. This CDR3 has 17 amino acids. Unmatched junction bases numbered 7, after V lost 3 bases and J lost 4 bases. The CDR3 DNA follows: TGCGCCAGCAGCCACGGACTAGCGGGGGGCTCGGGAGAGACCCAGTACTTC. Its translation: CASSHGLAGGSGETQYF.

The V call is TRBV6-1, the J call TRBJ2-5; 7 nucleotides align to TRBD1. This CDR3 is 19 amino acids long. J was trimmed by 5 bases and V by 2 bases; bases with no gene match: 20. The V gene's germline CDR1 is MNHNS and CDR2 SASEGT. CDR3 bases: TGTGCCAGCAGTGAAATGCAATTTAAAGGCACAGGGGTCTGGGAGACCCAGTACTTC. Protein sequence: CASSEMQFKGTGVWETQYF.

This rearrangement joins TRBV5-4 to TRBJ2-5; 8 nucleotides match TRBD1. Judging by the DNA end, TRBJ2-7 fits better; the J call may be wrong. In germline, CDR1 is SGHNT, CDR2 YYREEE (reference sequence). The CDR3 runs to 15 residues. The CDR3: CASSLPGTGTYEQYF. DNA for the CDR3: TGTGCCAGCAGCTTACCCGGGACAGGTACCTACGAGCAGTACTTC.

The gene calls are TRBV5-4 and TRBJ2-7; 7 bases fit TRBD2. In germline, CDR1 is SGHNT, CDR2 YYREEE (reference sequence). This CDR3 is 15 amino acids long. The ends lost 4 bases at V and 3 bases at J; junction bases unmatched: 10. Here the CDR3 reads CASSLGRGDRYEQYF. The CDR3 bases are TGTGCCAGCAGCCTGGGCCGGGGGGATCGCTACGAGCAGTACTTC.

The CDR3 loop is CSVVGRPYYDTEAFF. DNA of the CDR3: TGCAGCGTTGTGGGCAGGCCTTATTATGACACTGAAGCTTTCTTT. The V gene is TRBV29-1, the J gene TRBJ1-1; D is undetermined. The ends were cut back, 4 bases at V and 3 bases at J, with 18 bases in the middle. This CDR3 contains 15 residues. Germline V gives CDR1 SQVTM, CDR2 ANQGSEA.

The sample holds a few counts of this clone. The gene calls are TRBV5-1 and TRBJ1-1; 7 bases match TRBD1. Germline loops: CDR1 SGHRS, CDR2 YFSETQ. The CDR3 is 14 residues long. V lost 5 bases, J lost 2 bases, and 6 bases stayed unmatched. Here the CDR3 reads CASRRGQLNTEAFF. CDR3 in DNA: TGCGCCAGCAGACGGGGACAGTTAAACACTGAAGCTTTCTTT.

The chain uses TRBV19 and TRBJ1-5; D gene ambiguous. The V gene's germline CDR1 is LNHDA and CDR2 SQIVND (reference sequence). Trimming stripped 10 bases from V and 0 bases from J, with 22 bases between. This CDR3 contains 17 residues. The CDR3 reads CATRTPRRYNSNQPQHF. The CDR3 DNA sequence: TGTGCCACCCGGACCCCCCGGAGATATAATAGCAATCAGCCCCAGCATTTT.

The chain employs TRBV19 and TRBJ2-5; D unresolved. Germline CDR1 is LNHDA and CDR2 is SQIVND (reference sequence). The CDR3 consists of 13 residues. Trimming cost V 3 bases and J 2 bases, with 7 bases left between them. The CDR3: CASSIPRQETQYF. The CDR3 DNA sequence: TGTGCCAGTAGTATCCCGAGACAAGAGACCCAGTACTTC.

The V gene is TRBV6-1, the J gene TRBJ2-7, with D tentatively TRBD2 (6 bases). CDR3 length: 12 residues. From germline, CDR1 is MNHNS and CDR2 SASEGT. V was trimmed by 5 bases and J by 7 bases, leaving 12 bases between them. This CDR3 reads CASSRDSGEQYF. The CDR3 DNA follows: TGTGCCAGCAGTAGGGACTCCGGGGAGCAGTACTTC.

The DNA for the CDR3 is TGTGCCAGCAGCAATATCGGAGGCTGGGATACGCAGTATTTT. Protein sequence: CASSNIGGWDTQYF. The chain recombines TRBV7-2 with TRBJ2-3; TRBD2 might be the D (5 bases). Per the germline V gene, CDR1 is SGHTA and CDR2 is FQGNSA. The CDR3 contains 14 residues. The V and J ends lost 5 bases and 6 bases respectively, with 15 bases between them.

V and J are TRBV11-2 and TRBJ1-2; maybe TRBD1 (5 bases). Trimming took 1 base from V and 5 from J, leaving 11 bases between them. The germline V gene encodes CDR1 SGHAT and CDR2 FQNNGV. This CDR3 comprises 14 residues. CDR3 sequence: CASSLVQGAYGYTF. CDR3 sequence (DNA): TGTGCCAGCAGCTTAGTTCAGGGAGCATATGGCTACACCTTC.

This clone has just one count. The CDR3 sequence is CASSPMTGLAGANVLTF. The CDR3 coding sequence is TGTGCCAGCTCACCGATGACAGGGTTGGCTGGGGCCAACGTCCTGACTTTC. V is TRBV18 and J is TRBJ2-6, with TRBD1 matching 7 bases. The ends lost 3 bases at V and 2 bases at J; junction bases unmatched: 7. This CDR3 is 17 amino acids long. Germline V CDR1 and CDR2: KGHSH, LQKENI.

The chain has TRBV6-6 and TRBJ1-4; D is unclear. Germline CDR1 is MNHNY and CDR2 is SVGAGI (reference sequence). The CDR3 length is 11 residues. The V gene lost 4 bases and the J gene lost 7 bases, with 4 bases spanning the gap. The CDR3 region has the DNA TGTGCCAGCAGTTTTTCTGAAAAACTGTTTTTT. This encodes CASSFSEKLFF.